This T cell receptor (beta chain) was retrieved from a study of T cell responses to AZD1222 COVID-19 vaccine. Sequencing was performed with immunoSEQ multiplex PCR; in TCRdb, only in-frame clones are kept and a portion is missing. The sample lists fewer than 150,000 clones; more than 85% were seen once. The germline gives CDR1 SGHVS, CDR2 FNYEAQ. Trimming took 5 bases from V and 7 from J; bases not matched to a gene: 12. CDR3 length equals 15 residues. Sequences were derived from peripheral blood, sampled on day 0 of AZD1222 vaccination. The V call is TRBV7-6, the J call TRBJ2-7, with 9 bases lining up with TRBD2. This sequence originates from an adult in good health. CDR3 coding DNA: TGTGCCAGCAGCCAAACGCCAGCGGGGGGAGGGGAGCAGTACTTC. Protein product: CASSQTPAGGGEQYF. Full variable domain (remainder filled in from reference TRBV7-6 and TRBJ2-7): GAGVSQSPRYKVTKRGQDVALRCDPISGHVSLYWYRQALGQGPEFLTYFNYEAQQDKSGLPNDRFSAERPEGSISTLTIQRTEQRDSAMYRCASSQTPAGGGEQYFGPGTRLTVT.